One sample yielded the 28 T cell receptor beta chains listed below, sequenced in a study of blood T cell repertoires in COVID-19. The protocol was immunoSEQ multiplex PCR, while the TCRdb copy is restricted to in-frame clones and leaves out a portion. The sample includes around 400,000 clones, just under 90% of them seen just once. The material sequenced was PBMCs or T cells enriched from blood (not recorded which). These receptors were obtained from a woman aged 30 to 39 who had recovered from COVID-19.

On this clone itself: The sample has other DNA sequences that encode this CDR3 too. This rearrangement joins TRBV12-3 or TRBV12-4 to TRBJ1-2; D unresolved. The CDR3 has 13 residues. V was cut by 5 bases and J by 2 bases, with 9 bases left in between. CDR3 loop: CASSRTTNYGYTF. CDR3 coding DNA: TGTGCCAGCAGTAGAACTACGAACTATGGCTACACCTTC.

The chain is built from TRBV7-2 and TRBJ2-1, with 7 bases that match TRBD2. The CDR3 is made up of 15 amino acids. With V trimmed by 1 base and J by 7 bases, 7 bases remained unmatched. The germline CDR1 and CDR2 sequences are SGHTA and FQGNSA. CDR3 nucleotides: TGTGCCAGCAGCTTAGTCAGGGCTAGCGGTAATGAGCAGTTCTTC. Protein product: CASSLVRASGNEQFF.

This clone was found once. This chain connects TRBV15 to TRBJ1-2; D unclear. V gave up 4 bases and J gave up 3 bases, with 9 bases separating them. Germline loops: CDR1 LNHNV, CDR2 YYDKDF (reference sequence). This CDR3 region has 13 residues. The CDR3, as DNA: TGTGCCACCAGCACGTACACAGACTATGGCTACACCTTC. Translated: CATSTYTDYGYTF.

The chain has TRBV2 and TRBJ1-6; TRBD1 matches 9 bases. V shed 1 base and J 6 bases; nucleotides not matched to a gene: 7. The germline V gene has CDR1 SNHLY and CDR2 FYNNEI. The CDR3 loop spans 17 amino acids. The CDR3 nucleotides read TGTGCCAGCAGTGAAGAGAGACAGGGGGGAACTAATTCACCCCTCCACTTT. As protein: CASSEERQGGTNSPLHF.

The gene calls are TRBV24-1 and TRBJ1-5, with D uncertain. The CDR3 extends over 15 amino acids. Trimming shortened V by 7 bases and J by 7 bases, and 19 bases separated the two germline ends. Germline-derived CDR1 and CDR2 are KGHDR and SFDVKD. The chain's CDR3 is CATSGRGHTGQPQHF. CDR3 sequence (DNA): TGTGCCACCAGCGGGCGCGGTCACACGGGGCAGCCCCAGCATTTT.

V gene TRBV10-3 combines with J gene TRBJ2-1; D perhaps matches TRBD2 (6 bases). The CDR3 has 17 amino acids. Germline CDR1 and CDR2: ENHRY and SYGVKD. Trimming cost V 0 bases and J 4 bases, with 16 bases left between them. CDR3 loop: CAISESGGGVGYNEQFF. CDR3 DNA sequence: TGTGCCATCAGTGAGTCCGGGGGTGGGGTAGGTTACAATGAGCAGTTCTTC.

The rearrangement uses TRBV10-3 and TRBJ1-5, with D perhaps TRBD1 (6 bases). Germline V CDR1 and CDR2: ENHRY, SYGVKD. The CDR3 is made up of 13 amino acids. Trimming took off 2 bases at V and 6 bases at J, with 8 bases between the two ends. CDR3 region: CAISETDSQPQHF. CDR3 bases: TGTGCCATCAGTGAGACGGACAGTCAGCCCCAGCATTTT.

This clone was counted once. This rearrangement joins TRBV19 to TRBJ1-2; D not resolved. This CDR3 is built from 14 residues. V was clipped by 3 bases and J by 7 bases, with 15 bases between them. CDR1 LNHDA and CDR2 SQIVND come from the germline V gene (reference sequence). DNA of the CDR3: TGTGCCAGTAGTATCTCACTAGTAGGTAGTGGCTACACCTTC. Its protein is CASSISLVGSGYTF.

The chain couples TRBV5-1 to TRBJ2-2; D is perhaps TRBD1 (5 bases). The CDR3 contains 14 residues. Germline assignment: CDR1 SGHRS and CDR2 YFSETQ. V lost 6 bases and J 3 bases, leaving 12 bases between the germline ends. CDR3 sequence reads: CASTPDSYTGELFF. CDR3 coding DNA: TGCGCCAGCACCCCAGACAGCTACACCGGGGAGCTGTTTTTT.

This chain links TRBV12-5 with TRBJ2-7; 8 bases are shared with TRBD2. CDR1 LGHNT and CDR2 FRNRAP come from the germline V gene. The CDR3 runs 17 residues. V trimming: 0 bases; J trimming: 5 bases; junction bases outside the gene matches: 12. The CDR3 sequence: CASGLVRTTGGPHEQYF. The CDR3 DNA follows: TGTGCTAGTGGTTTGGTACGGACGACGGGAGGGCCCCACGAGCAGTACTTC. The full variable domain, with the rest looked up from reference TRBV12-5 and TRBJ2-7, is DARVTQTPRHKVTEMGQEVTMRCQPILGHNTVFWYRQTMMQGLELLAYFRNRAPLDDSGMPKDRFSAEMPDATLATLKIQPSEPRDSAVYFCASGLVRTTGGPHEQYFGPGTRLTVT.

The genes are TRBV5-1 and TRBJ2-3, with D possibly being TRBD2 (5 bases). Germline CDR1 SGHRS, CDR2 YFSETQ. V dropped 0 bases and J dropped 0 bases, with 8 bases sitting between them. This CDR3 spans 15 amino acids. DNA of the CDR3: TGCGCCAGCAGCTTGGAGGGCGGGAGCACAGATACGCAGTATTTT. It yields the protein CASSLEGGSTDTQYF.

The DNA for the CDR3 is TGCGCCAGCAGCTCGGGACAGGGAGACGGCTACACCTTC. Protein product: CASSSGQGDGYTF. This chain uses TRBV5-1 with TRBJ1-2, with TRBD1 matching 9 bases. The CDR3 totals 13 residues. Trimming took 3 bases from V and 8 from J; bases not matched to a gene: 5. Germline V gene sequence: CDR1 SGHRS, CDR2 YFSETQ.

About this clone: The sample carries other DNA sequences with the same CDR3. The rearrangement uses TRBV7-2 and TRBJ2-5; TRBD1 matches at 7 bases. Germline V gene lookup returns CDR1 SGHTA and CDR2 FQGNSA. With 1 base clipped from V and 1 base from J, the junction kept 3 bases outside the gene matches. This CDR3 has 15 residues. The CDR3 sequence: CASSLGTGLQETQYF. CDR3 bases: TGTGCCAGCAGCTTAGGGACAGGACTCCAAGAGACCCAGTACTTC.

This clone was found once. The chain joins TRBV7-2 to TRBJ1-1, with a possible D match to TRBD1 (5 bases). CDR3 length: 14 amino acids. Germline CDR1 is SGHTA and CDR2 is FQGNSA. Deletions cut 5 bases from V and 1 base from J, with 11 bases between. The CDR3 DNA reads as TGTGCCAGCAGCCACCTCGGGGGGAACACTGAAGCTTTCTTT. As protein: CASSHLGGNTEAFF.

The J gene is TRBJ2-7, the V gene TRBV6-2 or TRBV6-3; TRBD1 matches 10 bases. Germline V CDR1 and CDR2: MNHEY, SVGEGT. The CDR3 has 13 residues. V gave up 6 bases and J gave up 4 bases; unmatched junction bases: 3. CDR3 region: CASSPDRGYEQYF. The CDR3 DNA reads as TGTGCCAGCAGCCCGGACAGGGGGTACGAGCAGTACTTC.

This clone was observed a single time. This chain joins TRBV9 and TRBJ1-6; the D gene is possibly TRBD1 (6 bases). Germline values: CDR1 SGDLS, CDR2 YYNGEE. This CDR3 is built from 16 residues. Between the trimmed V and J ends, which lost 3 bases and 7 bases, there was a span of 17 bases. The CDR3 sequence is CASSAPLTGGNSPLHF. DNA of the CDR3: TGTGCCAGCAGCGCTCCCTTGACAGGTGGCAATTCACCCCTCCACTTT.

The chain carries TRBV29-1 and TRBJ2-1; 11 bases fit TRBD2. V lost 4 bases, J lost 11 bases, and 7 bases stayed unmatched. Germline V gene sequence: CDR1 SQVTM, CDR2 ANQGSEA. The CDR3 sequence is 13 residues long. The CDR3 region has the DNA TGCAGCGTTGCCGACGGACTAGCGGGTCAGCAGTTCTTC. Translating it yields CSVADGLAGQQFF.

The rearrangement uses TRBV6-2 or TRBV6-3 and TRBJ2-5; D is possibly TRBD2 (5 bases). V was pared by 5 bases and J by 5 bases, with 24 bases between. The CDR3 length is 17 residues. Germline lookup yields CDR1 MNHEY and CDR2 SVGEGT. This CDR3 reads CASSLGWRARQGETQYF. CDR3 nucleotide sequence: TGTGCCAGCAGTCTAGGGTGGCGGGCGCGACAAGGGGAGACCCAGTACTTC.

J is TRBJ2-7 and V is TRBV6-5; the D gene is possibly TRBD1 (5 bases). The CDR3 consists of 13 residues. Trimming left V 6 bases short and J 0 bases short, with 9 bases between. CDR1 MNHEY and CDR2 SVGAGI come from the germline V gene. CDR3 DNA sequence: TGTGCCAGCAGGGGGCCCAGCTCCTACGAGCAGTACTTC. Its protein product is CASRGPSSYEQYF.

Only a few counts were recorded for this clone. The chain has TRBV6-1 and TRBJ2-1; the D gene is possibly TRBD1 (5 bases). The germline V gene encodes CDR1 MNHNS and CDR2 SASEGT. The V and J ends lost 4 bases and 4 bases respectively, with 20 bases between them. The CDR3 has 17 residues. The CDR3 sequence: CASSAKDSQQIYNEQFF. The CDR3, as DNA: TGTGCCAGCAGTGCAAAAGACAGTCAACAAATTTACAATGAGCAGTTCTTC.

The chain uses TRBV4-2 and TRBJ1-2, with D perhaps matching TRBD1 (6 bases). Germline V gene data show CDR1 as LGHNA and CDR2 as YNFKEQ. V lost 0 bases and J 10 bases, leaving 15 bases between the germline ends. This CDR3 comprises 14 residues. CDR3 bases: TGTGCCAGCAGCCAAGACGTGACGACAGGCCCCTACACCTTC. This encodes CASSQDVTTGPYTF.

V and J are TRBV27 and TRBJ1-2, with D unclear. V was clipped by 0 bases and J by 2 bases, with 4 bases between them. CDR1 is MNHEY, CDR2 SMNVEV, per germline (reference sequence). The CDR3 runs to 13 residues. As DNA, the CDR3 is TGTGCCAGCAGTTTATCCGGGAACTATGGCTACACCTTC. It yields the protein CASSLSGNYGYTF.

The V gene is TRBV5-1, the J gene TRBJ1-5, with no clear D. Trimming took off 0 bases at V and 5 bases at J, with 6 bases between the two ends. The CDR3 extends over 13 amino acids. Per germline, CDR1 SGHRS and CDR2 YFSETQ. The CDR3: CASSLAEDQPQHF. CDR3 sequence (DNA): TGCGCCAGCAGCTTGGCCGAGGATCAGCCCCAGCATTTT.

V usage is TRBV30 and J usage is TRBJ1-2; D is unresolved. V was cut by 7 bases and J by 1 base, with 13 bases left in between. CDR3 length equals 13 residues. Germline assignment: CDR1 GTSNPN and CDR2 SVGIG (reference sequence). The CDR3: CASPAGNNYGYTF. CDR3 bases: TGTGCCTCCCCGGCGGGGAATAACTATGGCTACACCTTC.

The chain uses TRBV5-1 and TRBJ1-3; D gene uncertain. The CDR3 sequence is 15 residues long. Germline V gives CDR1 SGHRS, CDR2 YFSETQ. V was pared by 2 bases and J by 2 bases, with 11 bases between. This chain's CDR3 is CASSFTAEPGNTIYF. The DNA for the CDR3 is TGCGCCAGCAGCTTTACGGCGGAACCTGGAAACACCATATATTTT.

The chain joins TRBV13 to TRBJ2-2; the D is unclear. CDR3 length: 15 amino acids. Germline V gives CDR1 PRHDT, CDR2 FYEKMQ (reference sequence). The V and J ends lost 3 bases and 0 bases respectively, with 8 bases between them. In nucleotides, the CDR3 is TGTGCCAGCAGCTTCGCACCTACGAACACCGGGGAGCTGTTTTTT. It yields the protein CASSFAPTNTGELFF.

This clone appeared a single time. The chain links TRBV19 to TRBJ1-5; D gene unclear. CDR1 and CDR2 from the germline V gene are LNHDA and SQIVND (reference sequence). The V end was cut by 6 bases, the J end by 0 bases, with 15 bases between. The CDR3 extends over 16 amino acids. CDR3 protein: CASSQNIDYSNQPQHF. The CDR3 nucleotides read TGTGCCAGTAGCCAGAACATAGACTATAGCAATCAGCCCCAGCATTTT.

This clone was observed a single time. The rearrangement links TRBV6-2 or TRBV6-3 to TRBJ2-7; TRBD1 might be the D (6 bases). This CDR3 comprises 17 residues. In germline, CDR1 is MNHEY, CDR2 SVGEGT. V lost 5 bases, J lost 3 bases, and 23 bases lay in between. CDR3 residues: CASSESGTRTLYYEQYF. In DNA form, the CDR3 reads TGTGCCAGCAGTGAGTCAGGGACAAGAACTTTATACTACGAGCAGTACTTC.